Listed here are 24 T cell receptor beta chains from one sample, sequenced in a study of T cell repertoires in cytomegalovirus infection. TCRdb redid the calling of the reads with MiXCR, one entry per CDR3 protein. Of 300,000 or so distinct CDR3 sequences listed, approximately 25% were seen once; the top ten hold roughly 15%. Antigen specificity for these receptors is unknown. The sequences come from cultured PBMCs, collected from culture after CMV antigen stimulation. The receptors were gathered from a human donor in good health (CMV status not recorded). Some clones in this sample may be carry-over from other donors' samples.

This chain joins TRBV2 and TRBJ1-5; no firm D call. Germline V gene lookup returns CDR1 SNHLY and CDR2 FYNNEI. Trimming stripped 4 bases from V and 3 bases from J, with 7 bases between. This CDR3 spans 13 amino acids. The CDR3 reads CASSVRDNQPQHF. DNA of the CDR3: TGTGCCAGCAGTGTTCGGGACAATCAGCCCCAGCATTTT.

This clonotype was found many times. J is TRBJ2-2 and V is TRBV6-2 or TRBV6-3; TRBD2 agrees at 8 bases. Germline V gene sequence: CDR1 MNHEY, CDR2 SVGEGT. This CDR3 is 18 amino acids long. The V and J ends lost 0 bases and 4 bases, in that order; junction bases with no gene match: 10. The CDR3: CASSYSLREVWGTGELFF. The CDR3, as DNA: TGTGCCAGCAGTTACTCGCTGCGGGAGGTTTGGGGCACCGGGGAGCTGTTTTTT.

The chain employs TRBV28 and TRBJ2-7, with 9 bases that match TRBD1. From germline, CDR1 is MDHEN and CDR2 SYDVKM. V was clipped by 4 bases and J by 5 bases; unmatched bases: 9. The CDR3 covers 15 residues. DNA for the CDR3: TGTGCCAGCAGTTGGTCCGGGACAGGGTCCGACGAGCAGTACTTC. Translated, it gives CASSWSGTGSDEQYF.

This clonotype was recorded only once. The chain recombines TRBV28 with TRBJ2-3, with 13 bases matching TRBD2. Germline V gene lookup returns CDR1 MDHEN and CDR2 SYDVKM. V shed 8 bases and J 5 bases; nucleotides not matched to a gene: 7. The CDR3 spans 15 residues. CDR3 DNA sequence: TGTGCCAGCTGGAGACTAGCGGGAGGTATAGATACGCAGTATTTT. Its translation: CASWRLAGGIDTQYF.

The chain couples TRBV5-6 to TRBJ1-1, with D possibly being TRBD1 (5 bases). Germline CDR1 and CDR2: SGHDT and YYEEEE. The CDR3 runs to 15 residues. The V gene lost 1 base and the J gene lost 4 bases, with 14 bases spanning the gap. CDR3 region: CASSLYRRGSTEAFF. The CDR3 DNA reads as TGTGCCAGCAGCTTGTACCGTAGGGGAAGCACTGAAGCTTTCTTT.

V usage is TRBV4-3 and J usage is TRBJ2-3; D gene ambiguous. CDR3 size: 16 residues. CDR1 is LGHNA, CDR2 YSLEER, per germline. The V and J ends lost 0 bases and 4 bases respectively, with 14 bases between them. CDR3 region: CASSQDPRVGADTQYF. CDR3 nucleotides: TGCGCCAGCAGCCAAGATCCCCGTGTTGGGGCAGATACGCAGTATTTT.

This clonotype was observed at least ten times. This chain connects TRBV7-2 to TRBJ2-4, with 8 bases lining up with TRBD2. The germline V gene encodes CDR1 SGHTA and CDR2 FQGNSA. This CDR3 has 14 residues. J gave up 6 bases and V 3 bases, and 4 bases lay outside the gene matches. The CDR3 DNA reads as TGTGCCAGCAGCTTCACCCTAGCGGGAAACATTCAGTACTTC. It is translated as CASSFTLAGNIQYF.

The genes are TRBV19 and TRBJ1-1, with 7 bases matching TRBD1. Germline CDR1 LNHDA, CDR2 SQIVND (reference sequence). The J segment lost 0 bases and the V segment lost 7 bases, leaving 5 bases of the junction unmatched. The CDR3 contains 14 residues. CDR3 nucleotide sequence: TGTGCCAGTACCCCGACAGGGATGAACACTGAAGCTTTCTTT. Translated: CASTPTGMNTEAFF.

The chain has TRBV28 and TRBJ2-7, with D possibly being TRBD2 (6 bases). V dropped 2 bases and J dropped 3 bases, with 17 bases sitting between them. This CDR3 comprises 16 residues. Germline CDR1 is MDHEN and CDR2 is SYDVKM. In DNA, the CDR3 is TGTGCCAGCAGTTTAGAGTTCCCGCGGGAAGGCTACGAGCAGTACTTC. Protein sequence: CASSLEFPREGYEQYF.

The chain is built from TRBV7-6 and TRBJ2-5; the match to TRBD2 covers 13 bases. Germline trimming cut 5 bases from V and 5 bases from J; bases unmatched to any gene: 8. This CDR3 comprises 16 residues. Germline CDR1 is SGHVS and CDR2 is FNYEAQ. The CDR3: CASSPTGLAGAETQYF. DNA for the CDR3: TGTGCCAGCAGCCCTACCGGACTAGCGGGAGCGGAGACCCAGTACTTC.

The table lists this clonotype with many counts. The chain joins TRBV6-1 to TRBJ2-7; a weak D match, TRBD1 (5 bases). V shed 5 bases and J shed 6 bases, with 14 bases lying between them. Germline CDR1 and CDR2: MNHNS and SASEGT. The CDR3 has 13 residues. CDR3 sequence (DNA): TGTGCCAGCAGTATCCAGGGTGGCAGCGAGCAGTACTTC. Its translation is CASSIQGGSEQYF.

This clonotype appeared many times. V is TRBV7-9 and J is TRBJ2-1; D not resolved. The CDR3 loop spans 15 amino acids. Germline V gene lookup returns CDR1 SEHNR and CDR2 FQNEAQ (reference sequence). Trimming removed 2 bases at V and 4 bases at J, with 12 bases between. The CDR3 DNA sequence: TGTGCCAGCAGCTTAACTCGGGTAATGTACAATGAGCAGTTCTTC. Its protein is CASSLTRVMYNEQFF.

This chain links TRBV19 with TRBJ1-5, with a weak D call TRBD1 (6 bases). Germline loops: CDR1 LNHDA, CDR2 SQIVND (reference sequence). The CDR3 is 12 residues long. V lost 7 bases to trimming and J lost 9 bases, with 13 bases between them. CDR3 bases: TGTGCCAGTAAGTTACAGGGAAGGCCCCAGCATTTT. It translates to CASKLQGRPQHF.

In its sample, this clonotype was seen a few times. The J gene is TRBJ2-1, the V gene TRBV12-3 or TRBV12-4; 11 positions match TRBD1. The CDR3 is 15 amino acids. V shed 3 bases and J 9 bases; nucleotides not matched to a gene: 7. The CDR3, as DNA: TGTGCCAGCAGTTTGCCGGGACAGGGGGAGCGTGAGCAGTTCTTC. Protein: CASSLPGQGEREQFF.

In its sample, this clonotype was seen a few times. The rearrangement uses TRBV7-3 and TRBJ2-2; 8 bases align to TRBD2. The CDR3 is 16 residues long. Trimming took 2 bases from V and 4 from J; bases not matched to a gene: 6. CDR1 is SGHTA and CDR2 is FQGTGA in the germline V gene. The CDR3 protein is CASSLYSGSSTGELFF. CDR3 bases: TGTGCCAGCAGCTTATACAGCGGGAGTAGCACCGGGGAGCTGTTTTTT.

V is TRBV4-3 and J is TRBJ2-2; D uncertain. In germline, CDR1 is LGHNA, CDR2 YSLEER. CDR3 length: 12 amino acids. V was cut by 1 base and J by 6 bases, with 3 bases left in between. The CDR3 DNA reads TGCGCCAGCAGCCAAGTGGCCGGGGAGCTGTTTTTT. It encodes CASSQVAGELFF.

At least ten counts were recorded for this clonotype. The chain employs TRBV7-8 and TRBJ2-5; possible D gene TRBD1, 5 bases. This CDR3 region has 13 residues. In germline, CDR1 is SGHVS, CDR2 FQNEAQ. Between the trimmed V and J ends, which lost 5 bases and 5 bases, there was a span of 12 bases. The CDR3 DNA reads as TGTGCCAGCAGCCCTCCCAGGGCGGAGACCCAGTACTTC. This encodes CASSPPRAETQYF. The full variable domain, in which reference TRBV7-8 and TRBJ2-5 provide the parts outside the CDR3, is GAGVSQSPRYKVAKRGQDVALRCDPISGHVSLFWYQQALGQGPEFLTYFQNEAQLDKSGLPSDRFFAERPEGSVSTLKIQRTQQEDSAVYLCASSPPRAETQYFGPGTRLLVL.

This clonotype was detected only a few times. This sequence joins TRBV10-3 and TRBJ1-3, with D perhaps matching TRBD1 (5 bases). There are 18 residues in the CDR3. V shed 7 bases and J shed 0 bases, with 22 bases lying between them. Per the germline V gene, CDR1 is ENHRY and CDR2 is SYGVKD. The CDR3 nucleotides read TGTGCCATCACTGGGGGGGATTCCCCCGAGAACTCTGGAAACACCATATATTTT. Encoded protein: CAITGGDSPENSGNTIYF.

This clonotype was seen more than once but under ten times. V is TRBV2 and J is TRBJ2-1; D is possibly TRBD1 or TRBD2 (5 bases each). From germline, CDR1 is SNHLY and CDR2 FYNNEI. The CDR3 spans 14 residues. Trimming removed 6 bases from V and 6 bases from J, with 15 bases in between. The chain's CDR3 is CASRDMSGSNEQFF. CDR3 DNA sequence: TGTGCCAGCAGGGACATGAGCGGATCCAATGAGCAGTTCTTC.

In nucleotides, the CDR3 is TGTGCCAGCAGCTCCGTCGGACTAGCGGGCAACGAGCAGTACGTC. This sequence encodes CASSSVGLAGNEQYV. This chain joins TRBV7-9 and TRBJ2-7, with TRBD2 matching over 11 bases. CDR3 size: 15 residues. The germline V gene encodes CDR1 SEHNR and CDR2 FQNEAQ (reference sequence). J gave up 5 bases and V 4 bases, and 7 bases lay outside the gene matches.

This clonotype was found many times. The chain joins TRBV7-2 to TRBJ1-2; D possibly corresponds to TRBD1 (6 bases). This CDR3 is 15 amino acids long. The V and J ends lost 1 base and 2 bases respectively, with 11 bases between them. Germline loops: CDR1 SGHTA, CDR2 FQGNSA. CDR3 nucleotide sequence: TGTGCCAGCAGCTTAGGGGGGGCGATAAACTATGGCTACACCTTC. Translation: CASSLGGAINYGYTF.

This clonotype was counted a few times. This sequence joins TRBV10-3 and TRBJ2-1; 13 nucleotides match TRBD2. The CDR3 loop spans 21 amino acids. The V and J ends lost 2 bases and 7 bases, in that order; junction bases with no gene match: 20. Germline V gene sequence: CDR1 ENHRY, CDR2 SYGVKD. The CDR3 loop is CAISEVRGTSGREGKRNEQFF. CDR3 DNA: TGTGCCATCAGTGAGGTCCGAGGTACTAGCGGGAGGGAAGGGAAGCGGAATGAGCAGTTCTTC.

This clonotype was detected only a few times. This rearrangement joins TRBV2 to TRBJ2-4, with 7 bases lining up with TRBD2. The CDR3 has 13 residues. With V trimmed by 6 bases and J by 5 bases, 4 bases remained unmatched. From germline, CDR1 is SNHLY and CDR2 FYNNEI. The CDR3 region has the DNA TGTGCCAGCAGCCGGGACTACCAAAACATTCAGTACTTC. This translates into CASSRDYQNIQYF.

J is TRBJ2-3 and V is TRBV10-3; 8 positions match TRBD2. V trimming: 3 bases; J trimming: 1 base; junction bases outside the gene matches: 3. Germline V gene sequence: CDR1 ENHRY, CDR2 SYGVKD. The CDR3 has 15 residues. CDR3 DNA: TGTGCCATCAGTGACCATAGCGGGGGCACAGATACGCAGTATTTT. This encodes CAISDHSGGTDTQYF.